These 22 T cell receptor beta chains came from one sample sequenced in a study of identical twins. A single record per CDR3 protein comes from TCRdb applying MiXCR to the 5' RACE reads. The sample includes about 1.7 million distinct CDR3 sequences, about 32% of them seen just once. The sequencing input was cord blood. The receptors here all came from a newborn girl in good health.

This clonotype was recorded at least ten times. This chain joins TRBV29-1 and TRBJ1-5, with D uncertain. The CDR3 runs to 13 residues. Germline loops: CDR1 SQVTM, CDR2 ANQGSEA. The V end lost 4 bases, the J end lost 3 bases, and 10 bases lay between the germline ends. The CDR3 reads CSVAEGLNQPQHF. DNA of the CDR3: TGCAGCGTTGCGGAAGGGCTCAATCAGCCCCAGCATTTT.

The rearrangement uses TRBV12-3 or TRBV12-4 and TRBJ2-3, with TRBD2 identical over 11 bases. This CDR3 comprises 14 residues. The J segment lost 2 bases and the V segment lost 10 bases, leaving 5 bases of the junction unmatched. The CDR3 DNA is TGTGCCATCCCGGGACTAGCGGACACAGATACGCAGTATTTT. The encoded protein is CAIPGLADTDTQYF.

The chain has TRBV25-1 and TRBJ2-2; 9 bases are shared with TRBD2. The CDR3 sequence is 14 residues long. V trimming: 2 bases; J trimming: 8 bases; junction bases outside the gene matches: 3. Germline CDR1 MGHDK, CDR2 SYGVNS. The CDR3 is CASSELAGWGELFF. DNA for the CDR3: TGTGCCAGCAGTGAACTAGCGGGATGGGGGGAGCTGTTTTTT.

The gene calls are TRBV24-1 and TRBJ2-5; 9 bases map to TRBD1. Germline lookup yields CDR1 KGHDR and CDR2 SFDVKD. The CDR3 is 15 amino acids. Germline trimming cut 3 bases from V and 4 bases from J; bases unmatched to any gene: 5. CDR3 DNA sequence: TGTGCCACCAGTGATCCCGGACAGGGGAGAGAGACCCAGTACTTC. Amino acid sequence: CATSDPGQGRETQYF.

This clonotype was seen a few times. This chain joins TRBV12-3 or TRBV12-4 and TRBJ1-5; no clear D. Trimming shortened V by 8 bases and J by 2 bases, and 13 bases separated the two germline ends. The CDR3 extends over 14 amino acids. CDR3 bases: TGTGCCAGCCAGGCGAGGCAGGGCAATCAGCCCCAGCATTTT. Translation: CASQARQGNQPQHF.

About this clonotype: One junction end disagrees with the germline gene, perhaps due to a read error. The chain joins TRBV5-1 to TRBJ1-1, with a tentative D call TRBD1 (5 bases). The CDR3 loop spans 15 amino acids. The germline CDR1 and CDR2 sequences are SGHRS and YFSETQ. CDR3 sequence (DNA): TGCGCCAGCAGCTTAAAGGGACTCCTGAACACTGAAGCTTCCTTT. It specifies CASSLKGLLNTEASF. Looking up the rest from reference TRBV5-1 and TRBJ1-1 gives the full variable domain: KAGVTQTPRYLIKTRGQQVTLSCSPISGHRSVSWYQQTPGQGLQFLFEYFSETQRNKGNFPGRFSGRQFSNSRSEMNVSTLELGDSALYLCASSLKGLLNTEASFGQGTRLTVV.

CDR3 DNA sequence: TGCGCCAGCAGCTTGGGTCACACGAGTGAAAAACTGTTTTTT. Its translation is CASSLGHTSEKLFF. V usage is TRBV5-1 and J usage is TRBJ1-4; unclear D gene. The CDR3 sequence is 14 residues long. Germline CDR1 is SGHRS and CDR2 is YFSETQ. Trimming left V 0 bases short and J 7 bases short, with 10 bases between.

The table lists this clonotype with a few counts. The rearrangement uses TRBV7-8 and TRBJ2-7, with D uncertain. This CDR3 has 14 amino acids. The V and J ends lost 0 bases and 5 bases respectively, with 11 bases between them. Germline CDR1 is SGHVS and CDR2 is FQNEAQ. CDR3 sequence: CASSLARNPHEQYF. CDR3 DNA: TGTGCCAGCAGCTTAGCGAGGAATCCGCACGAGCAGTACTTC.

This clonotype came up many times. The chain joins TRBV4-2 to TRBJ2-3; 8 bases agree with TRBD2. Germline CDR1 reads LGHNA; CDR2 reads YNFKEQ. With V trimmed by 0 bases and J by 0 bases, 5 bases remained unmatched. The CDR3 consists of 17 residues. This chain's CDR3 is CASSQEAASGSTDTQYF. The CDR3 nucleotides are TGTGCCAGCAGCCAAGAGGCGGCTAGCGGGAGCACAGATACGCAGTATTTT.

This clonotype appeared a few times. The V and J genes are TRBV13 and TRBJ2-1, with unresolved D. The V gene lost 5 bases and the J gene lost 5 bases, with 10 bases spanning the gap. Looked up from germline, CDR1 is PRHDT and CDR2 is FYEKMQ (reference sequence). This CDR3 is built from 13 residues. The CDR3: CASSPLSDNEQFF. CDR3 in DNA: TGTGCCAGCAGCCCCCTGTCGGACAATGAGCAGTTCTTC.

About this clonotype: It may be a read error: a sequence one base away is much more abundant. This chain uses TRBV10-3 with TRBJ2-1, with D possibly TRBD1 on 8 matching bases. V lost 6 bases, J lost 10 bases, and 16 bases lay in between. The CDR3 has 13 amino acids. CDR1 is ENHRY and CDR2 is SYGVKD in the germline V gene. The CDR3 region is CAISKDRDYEQFF. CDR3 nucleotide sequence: TGTGCCATCAGCAAGGACAGGGACTACGAGCAGTTCTTC.

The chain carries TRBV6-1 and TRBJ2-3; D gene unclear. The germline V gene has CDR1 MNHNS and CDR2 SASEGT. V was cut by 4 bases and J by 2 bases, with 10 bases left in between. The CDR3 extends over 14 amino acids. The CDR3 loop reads CASSGNYITDTQYF. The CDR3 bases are TGTGCCAGCAGTGGAAACTACATCACAGATACGCAGTATTTT.

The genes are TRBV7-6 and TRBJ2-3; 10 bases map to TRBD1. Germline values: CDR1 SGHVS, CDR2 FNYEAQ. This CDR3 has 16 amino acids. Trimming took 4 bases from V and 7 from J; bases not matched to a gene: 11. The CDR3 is CASSYPLRQGANTQYF. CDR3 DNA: TGTGCCAGCAGCTACCCTCTACGACAGGGGGCGAATACGCAGTATTTT.

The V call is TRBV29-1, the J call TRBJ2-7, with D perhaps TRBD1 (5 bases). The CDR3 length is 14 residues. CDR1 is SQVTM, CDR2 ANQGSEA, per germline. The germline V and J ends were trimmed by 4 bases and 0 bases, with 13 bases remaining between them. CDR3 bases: TGCAGCGTTGCGGCGACAGCCTTCTCCTACGAGCAGTACTTC. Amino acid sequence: CSVAATAFSYEQYF.

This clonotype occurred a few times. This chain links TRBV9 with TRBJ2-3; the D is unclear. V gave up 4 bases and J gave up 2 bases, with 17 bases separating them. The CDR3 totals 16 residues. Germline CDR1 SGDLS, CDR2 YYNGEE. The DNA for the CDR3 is TGTGCCAGCAGCTCGACTCGCAAGGGATTCACAGATACGCAGTATTTT. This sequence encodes CASSSTRKGFTDTQYF. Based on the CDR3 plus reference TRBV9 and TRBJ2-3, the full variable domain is DSGVTQTPKHLITATGQRVTLRCSPRSGDLSVYWYQQSLDQGLQFLIQYYNGEERAKGNILERFSAQQFPDLHSELNLSSLELGDSALYFCASSSTRKGFTDTQYFGPGTRLTVL.

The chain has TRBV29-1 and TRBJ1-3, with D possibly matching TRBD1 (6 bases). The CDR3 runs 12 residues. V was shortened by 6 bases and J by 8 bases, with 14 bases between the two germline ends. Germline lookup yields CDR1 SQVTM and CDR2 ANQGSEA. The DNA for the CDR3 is TGCAGCGTCGGATCTTACAGGGACACCATATATTTT. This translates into CSVGSYRDTIYF.

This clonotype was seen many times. CDR3 sequence reads: CASRLTSGRPRYEQYF. Here the CDR3 DNA reads TGTGCCAGCAGGCTTACTAGCGGGAGACCTCGCTACGAGCAGTACTTC. This chain links TRBV6-6 with TRBJ2-7, with TRBD2 matching 11 bases. This CDR3 has 16 residues. Per germline, CDR1 MNHNY and CDR2 SVGAGI (reference sequence). J lost 3 bases, V lost 6 bases, and 10 bases had no gene match.

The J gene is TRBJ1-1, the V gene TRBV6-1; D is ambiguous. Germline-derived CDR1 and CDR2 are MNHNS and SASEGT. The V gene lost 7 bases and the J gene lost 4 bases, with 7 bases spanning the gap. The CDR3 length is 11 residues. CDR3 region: CASTLVTEAFF. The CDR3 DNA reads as TGTGCCAGCACCCTTGTCACTGAAGCTTTCTTT.

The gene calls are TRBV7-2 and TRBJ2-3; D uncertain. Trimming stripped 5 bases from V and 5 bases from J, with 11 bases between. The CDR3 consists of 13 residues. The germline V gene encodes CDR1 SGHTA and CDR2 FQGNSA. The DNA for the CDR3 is TGTGCCAGCAGCCCCCGGATAATAGATACGCAGTATTTT. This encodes CASSPRIIDTQYF.

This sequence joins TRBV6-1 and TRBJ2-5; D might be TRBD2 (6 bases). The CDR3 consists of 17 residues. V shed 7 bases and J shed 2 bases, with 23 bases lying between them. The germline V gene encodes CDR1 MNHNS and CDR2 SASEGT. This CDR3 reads CASNSLAGRTGQETQYF. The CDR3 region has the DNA TGTGCCAGCAATAGCCTTGCGGGACGGACTGGGCAAGAGACCCAGTACTTC.

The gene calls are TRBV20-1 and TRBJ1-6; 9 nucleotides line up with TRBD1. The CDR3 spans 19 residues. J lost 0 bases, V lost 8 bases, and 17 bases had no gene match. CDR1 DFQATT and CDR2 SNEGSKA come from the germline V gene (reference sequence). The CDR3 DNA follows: TGCAGTACTATACAAATAGGACAGGGGCCTAGCTCCTATAATTCACCCCTCCACTTT. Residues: CSTIQIGQGPSSYNSPLHF.

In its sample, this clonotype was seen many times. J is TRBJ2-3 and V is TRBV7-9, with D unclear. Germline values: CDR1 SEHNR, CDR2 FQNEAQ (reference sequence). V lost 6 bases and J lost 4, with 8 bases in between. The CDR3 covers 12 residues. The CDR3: CASSPLPDTQYF. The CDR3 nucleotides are TGTGCCAGCAGTCCCCTCCCAGATACGCAGTATTTT.